A selection of T cell receptor beta chains follows, all from one sample in a study of cytomegalovirus exposure and HLA in healthy donors. This table comes from immunoSEQ multiplex PCR, and its TCRdb copy is limited to in-frame clones, with some not included. The repertoire holds some 140,000 clones, with approximately 80% as singletons. Sequences were obtained from PBMCs. The receptors stem from a woman aged 60-70 years in good health and CMV-seronegative. The CDR3 runs from the conserved cysteine through the conserved F or W. Each record gives: D gene, V gene, J gene, clone size, CDR3 protein, CDR3 DNA. The D gene is left open where the match is weak. Clone size is given for some rows only: seen once, a few or many times, or a class if the clone is expanded.

-	TRBV27	TRBJ2-7	-	CASSSVAGIPYEQYF	TGTGCCAGCAGTTCAGTCGCAGGGATCCCCTACGAGCAGTACTTC
TRBD2	TRBV28	TRBJ2-5	-	CASSFPTSGKETQYF	TGTGCCAGCAGTTTCCCGACTAGCGGTAAAGAGACCCAGTACTTC
-	TRBV5-4	TRBJ2-1	-	CASSLALTRSYNEQFF	TGTGCCAGCAGCTTGGCACTGACACGCTCCTACAATGAGCAGTTCTTC
TRBD1	TRBV5-4	TRBJ1-3	few	CASSFGQVPGNTIYF	TGTGCCAGCAGCTTTGGACAGGTTCCTGGAAACACCATATATTTT
-	TRBV5-5	TRBJ1-1	-	CASSLSDTEAFF	TGTGCCAGCAGCTTATCCGACACTGAAGCTTTCTTT
-	TRBV5-8	TRBJ2-5	-	CASSRSLTALQETQYF	TGTGCCAGCAGCCGCTCTCTGACAGCGCTCCAAGAGACCCAGTACTTC
-	TRBV6-6	TRBJ2-5	-	CASSYPGLQETQYF	TGTGCCAGCAGTTACCCAGGTCTCCAAGAGACCCAGTACTTC
TRBD1	TRBV28	TRBJ1-2	-	CASSLRTGHGYTF	TGTGCCAGCAGTTTACGGACAGGGCATGGCTACACCTTC
TRBD2	TRBV19	TRBJ2-5	few	CASSKRGGVQETQYF	TGTGCCAGTAGTAAGCGGGGAGGGGTCCAAGAGACCCAGTACTTC
TRBD1	TRBV6-5	TRBJ1-5	few	CASSSTGQGRNQPQHF	TGTGCCAGCAGTTCTACGGGACAGGGGCGCAATCAGCCCCAGCATTTT
-	TRBV6-5	TRBJ1-2	-	CASQGNYGYTF	TGTGCCAGTCAGGGGAACTATGGCTACACCTTC
-	TRBV7-9	TRBJ2-6	-	CASSPGGANVLTF	TGTGCCAGCAGTCCAGGGGGGGCCAACGTCCTGACTTTC
TRBD1	TRBV27	TRBJ2-3	-	CASSLSYGTGVTDTQYF	TGTGCCAGCAGTTTATCCTACGGGACAGGGGTTACGGATACGCAGTATTTT
TRBD1	TRBV19	TRBJ1-1	once	CASSLGQGALVNTEAFF	TGTGCCAGTAGTTTGGGACAGGGGGCTCTGGTGAACACTGAAGCTTTCTTT
TRBD1	TRBV6-1	TRBJ2-2	-	CASSGWTGGVTGELFF	TGTGCCAGCAGTGGTTGGACAGGGGGCGTTACCGGGGAGCTGTTTTTT
-	TRBV7-3	TRBJ2-5	-	CASSSGFGGGSGKQETQYF	TGTGCCAGCAGCTCCGGGTTCGGTGGAGGTAGCGGTAAACAAGAGACCCAGTACTTC
TRBD2	TRBV7-3	TRBJ2-7	-	CASSLMAGGLYEQYF	TGTGCCAGCAGCTTAATGGCGGGGGGCCTCTACGAGCAGTACTTC
TRBD2	TRBV5-4	TRBJ2-1	-	CASSLPLLADNEQFF	TGTGCCAGCAGCTTACCCCTTCTAGCGGACAATGAGCAGTTCTTC
-	TRBV30	TRBJ1-3	-	CAWSVLPTPGNTIYF	TGTGCCTGGAGTGTACTACCAACTCCTGGAAACACCATATATTTT
-	TRBV28	TRBJ2-1	-	CASSVPPLGGEQFF	TGTGCCAGCAGCGTTCCCCCATTAGGGGGTGAGCAGTTCTTC
-	TRBV21-1	TRBJ1-1	once	CASSKTKRGRWPEAFF	TGTGCCAGCAGCAAAACTAAGAGAGGGAGGTGGCCTGAAGCTTTCTTT
TRBD2	TRBV28	TRBJ2-7	-	CASTGGPGYEQYF	TGTGCCAGCACGGGAGGACCCGGGTACGAGCAGTACTTC
TRBD2	TRBV11-2	TRBJ2-7	-	CASSLGQTSGVLYEQYF	TGTGCCAGCAGCTTAGGGCAGACTAGCGGGGTGCTCTACGAGCAGTACTTC
TRBD2	TRBV9	TRBJ2-5	few	CASSVVTGGQETQYF	TGTGCCAGCAGCGTAGTAACGGGGGGGCAAGAGACCCAGTACTTC
TRBD1	TRBV27	TRBJ2-7	-	CASRLHRDSSYEQYF	TGTGCCAGCAGACTCCACCGGGACAGCTCCTACGAGCAGTACTTC
TRBD1	TRBV28	TRBJ1-4	-	CASSFGTGGGANEKLFF	TGTGCCAGCAGTTTTGGGACAGGGGGGGGAGCTAATGAAAAACTGTTTTTT
TRBD1	TRBV19	TRBJ1-5	-	CASSTSDRGNNQPQHF	TGTGCCAGTAGTACGTCCGACAGGGGAAACAATCAGCCCCAGCATTTT
-	TRBV30	TRBJ1-1	-	CAAKRGTEAFF	TGTGCCGCGAAAAGAGGAACTGAAGCTTTCTTT
TRBD2	TRBV7-6	TRBJ2-7	-	CASSPRTSGGAYEQYF	TGTGCCAGCAGCCCTCGGACTAGCGGGGGGGCTTACGAGCAGTACTTC
TRBD1	TRBV27	TRBJ1-1	-	CASRSFRTGETEAFF	TGTGCCAGCAGATCCTTCAGGACAGGGGAAACTGAAGCTTTCTTT
-	TRBV28	TRBJ2-7	few	CASSLQGGIYEQYF	TGTGCCAGCAGTTTACAGGGAGGAATCTACGAGCAGTACTTC
-	TRBV6-1	TRBJ1-5	-	CASSPEGRRPQHF	TGTGCCAGCAGTCCCGAGGGGAGGCGGCCCCAGCATTTT
TRBD2	TRBV7-3	TRBJ2-2	-	CASSLGVAGDTGELFF	TGTGCCAGCAGCTTAGGGGTAGCGGGAGACACCGGGGAGCTGTTTTTT
-	TRBV4-1	TRBJ1-1	once	CASSRPPGGTEAFF	TGCGCCAGCAGCCGGCCACCTGGCGGCACTGAAGCTTTCTTT
TRBD2	TRBV5-1	TRBJ2-7	-	CASSLETSYGQYF	TGCGCCAGCAGCTTGGAGACTAGCTACGGGCAGTACTTC
TRBD1	TRBV5-1	TRBJ1-1	-	CASRQDRGRTEAFF	TGCGCCAGCAGGCAAGACAGGGGGCGCACTGAAGCTTTCTTT
-	TRBV5-1	TRBJ1-3	-	CASRPRDIGNTIYF	TGCGCCAGCAGACCCCGGGACATAGGAAACACCATATATTTT
TRBD1	TRBV20-1	TRBJ1-1	few	CSAPDREAFF	TGCAGTGCACCGGACAGGGAAGCTTTCTTT
-	TRBV4-1	TRBJ1-4	-	CASTSKGRDRDEKLFF	TGCGCCAGCACCTCCAAGGGGCGGGATAGAGATGAAAAACTGTTTTTT
TRBD1	TRBV14	TRBJ2-1	few	CASSIDRGPYNEQFF	TGTGCCAGCAGCATAGACAGGGGACCCTACAATGAGCAGTTCTTC
TRBD2	TRBV30	TRBJ2-7	once	CAWSFSSGGTYEQYF	TGTGCCTGGAGTTTTTCTAGCGGGGGGACCTACGAGCAGTACTTC
TRBD2	TRBV7-9	TRBJ2-7	-	CASSWGLGVSYEQYF	TGTGCCAGCAGCTGGGGACTAGGGGTTTCCTACGAGCAGTACTTC
TRBD1	TRBV30	TRBJ2-6	few	CACGRDRALTGANVLTF	TGTGCCTGTGGTCGGGACAGGGCTCTCACTGGGGCCAACGTCCTGACTTTC
-	TRBV10-3	TRBJ2-2	-	CAISALPPSNTGELFF	TGTGCCATCAGTGCCCTACCCCCCTCGAACACCGGGGAGCTGTTTTTT
-	TRBV28	TRBJ1-4	-	CASSSQPTLIWVGDEKLFF	TGTGCCAGCAGTTCCCAGCCAACCCTCATATGGGTAGGGGATGAAAAACTGTTTTTT
TRBD2	TRBV5-4	TRBJ2-3	-	CASSASPGLAGGTDTQYF	TGTGCCAGCAGCGCCTCTCCGGGACTAGCGGGGGGCACAGATACGCAGTATTTT
TRBD2	TRBV18	TRBJ2-1	-	CASSKRERRDNEQFF	TGTGCCAGCTCAAAGCGGGAGAGAAGAGACAATGAGCAGTTCTTC
-	TRBV30	TRBJ1-1	once	CAWAKTGNTEAFF	TGTGCCTGGGCCAAGACAGGGAACACTGAAGCTTTCTTT
-	TRBV2	TRBJ1-1	-	CASSHYRENTEAFF	TGTGCCAGCAGCCACTACAGGGAGAACACTGAAGCTTTCTTT
TRBD1	TRBV7-8	TRBJ1-2	-	CASSQPVQGELVYGYTF	TGTGCCAGCAGCCAACCGGTACAGGGGGAGCTTGTTTATGGCTACACCTTC
-	TRBV7-3	TRBJ2-7	-	CASSIDSNYEQYF	TGTGCCAGCAGCATAGACAGTAACTACGAGCAGTACTTC
-	TRBV10-3	TRBJ1-6	-	CAIKGVHSPLHF	TGTGCCATCAAGGGGGTTCATTCACCCCTCCACTTT
-	TRBV7-9	TRBJ1-1	-	CASSSSPEAFF	TGTGCCAGCAGCTCCTCCCCTGAAGCTTTCTTT
-	TRBV5-1	TRBJ2-7	few	CASSFAASSYEQYF	TGCGCCAGCAGCTTTGCCGCGTCATCCTACGAGCAGTACTTC
TRBD1	TRBV7-8	TRBJ2-7	-	CASQRDRAYEQYF	TGTGCCAGTCAACGGGACAGAGCCTACGAGCAGTACTTC